This TCR beta chain was observed in a study of T cells in Graves' hyperthyroidism and ophthalmopathy. Germline V gene data show CDR1 as MNHNS and CDR2 as SASEGT. With 6 bases removed from V and 10 bases from J, the gap between germline ends came to 19 bases. This CDR3 is 15 amino acids long. Amplification targeted TCR beta CDR3 regions from RNA transcripts. A set of HTBI primers served as the primers for a first-round RT-PCR of the TCR CDR3. TCRdb reanalysed the multiplex PCR reads using MiXCR and keeps one entry per CDR3 protein. This table has fewer than 450,000 distinct CDR3 sequences, about 14% appearing once. Those patients with uncontrolled infection, other autoimmune disease, pregnancy or lactation were excluded. PBMCs were derived from 10 ml fresh peripheral blood.

The TCR sequence derives from a man in his fifties or sixties with Graves' ophthalmopathy. The chain uses TRBV6-1 and TRBJ1-6; perhaps TRBD1 as D (5 bases). Material for sequencing was blood. The CDR3 nucleotides are TGTGCCAGCAGCGTGAACGGGTGGGGGTACTCACCCCTCCACTTT. Its protein is CASSVNGWGYSPLHF.